The next 30 T cell receptor beta chains were all read from a single sample in a study of CD8 T cells in Susac syndrome. RNA totalling roughly 0.5 to 1 ug underwent reverse transcription with random hexamers. MiXCR, applied by TCRdb to the immunoSEQ multiplex PCR reads, yields one record per CDR3 protein. The sample holds around 190,000 distinct CDR3 sequences, 95% seen once. The sequenced sample was CD8+ T cells from PBMCs. These receptors originate from a human donor with multiple sclerosis.

The chain is built from TRBV20-1 and TRBJ2-3; D call uncertain. CDR3 size: 16 residues. Germline CDR1 DFQATT, CDR2 SNEGSKA (reference sequence). The V and J ends lost 2 bases and 7 bases respectively, with 22 bases between them. The CDR3 loop reads CSARIIAQYPLNTQYF. CDR3 bases: TGCAGTGCTAGAATCATAGCTCAATACCCCCTGAATACGCAGTATTTT.

Points on this clonotype: The CDR3 does not close with the conserved phenylalanine or tryptophan, likely indicating a read error. The chain recombines TRBV28 with TRBJ2-1; D remains ambiguous. Germline loops: CDR1 MDHEN, CDR2 SYDVKM. Trimming removed 2 bases at V and 7 bases at J, with 9 bases between. The CDR3 totals 13 residues. The CDR3 loop reads CASSLGSGNEQFS. The CDR3 DNA is TGTGCCAGCAGTTTAGGGTCAGGAAATGAGCAGTTCTCC.

The rearrangement links TRBV27 to TRBJ2-7; D gene ambiguous. Trimming stripped 5 bases from V and 1 base from J, with 9 bases between. CDR3 length equals 13 residues. CDR1 and CDR2 (germline): MNHEY, SMNVEV (reference sequence). Written as DNA, the CDR3 is TGTGCCAGCAGTCACGGGTTGTCCTACGAGCAGTACTTC. Its protein product is CASSHGLSYEQYF.

The chain has TRBV7-9 and TRBJ2-1; the D is unclear. The CDR3 runs 15 residues. The germline CDR1 and CDR2 sequences are SEHNR and FQNEAQ (reference sequence). Trimming stripped 1 base from V and 7 bases from J, with 14 bases between. DNA for the CDR3: TGTGCCAGCAGCTTAGGTCAGGTACTTTGGAATGAGCAGTTCTTC. Its translation: CASSLGQVLWNEQFF.

The rearrangement uses TRBV12-5 and TRBJ2-3, with no clear D. Per germline, CDR1 LGHNT and CDR2 FRNRAP. This CDR3 is 17 amino acids long. V shed 0 bases and J shed 4 bases, with 17 bases lying between them. Here the CDR3 DNA reads TGTGCTAGTGGTTTGGTACTTGGTAGCTCCAAAGCAGATACGCAGTATTTT. This sequence encodes CASGLVLGSSKADTQYF.

Here the CDR3 reads CASSSYPGRSMDTQYF. CDR3 nucleotide sequence: TGCGCCAGCAGCTCGTACCCCGGGCGTTCCATGGATACGCAGTATTTT. V gene TRBV5-1 combines with J gene TRBJ2-3; D ambiguous. The CDR3 covers 16 residues. Germline values: CDR1 SGHRS, CDR2 YFSETQ. The V end lost 3 bases, the J end lost 6 bases, and 20 bases lay between the germline ends. Full variable domain (rest looked up from reference TRBV5-1 and TRBJ2-3): KAGVTQTPRYLIKTRGQQVTLSCSPISGHRSVSWYQQTPGQGLQFLFEYFSETQRNKGNFPGRFSGRQFSNSRSEMNVSTLELGDSALYLCASSSYPGRSMDTQYFGPGTRLTVL.

The sample holds one count of this clonotype. This chain links TRBV7-9 with TRBJ1-2, with TRBD1 matching over 7 bases. The CDR3 has 13 residues. Trimming at V came to 4 bases and at J to 4 bases, leaving 3 bases not matched to a gene. Germline loops: CDR1 SEHNR, CDR2 FQNEAQ (reference sequence). The CDR3 loop is CASSSDRLYGYTF. The CDR3 coding sequence is TGTGCCAGCAGCTCGGACAGGCTCTATGGCTACACCTTC.

This chain links TRBV5-6 with TRBJ2-1, with 10 bases lining up with TRBD1. This CDR3 comprises 16 residues. V was pared by 0 bases and J by 3 bases, with 3 bases of the junction left unmatched. CDR1 is SGHDT, CDR2 YYEEEE, per germline. CDR3 amino acids: CASSLGGDRGYNEQFF. Here the CDR3 DNA reads TGTGCCAGCAGCTTGGGTGGGGACAGGGGCTACAATGAGCAGTTCTTC.

This chain uses TRBV5-6 with TRBJ2-1; a weak D match, TRBD2 (5 bases). The CDR3 contains 12 residues. CDR1 and CDR2 (germline): SGHDT, YYEEEE. Trimming pared 4 bases from V and 9 bases from J, leaving 11 bases between. CDR3 loop: CASSRGSGEQFF. The CDR3 coding sequence is TGTGCCAGCAGCCGGGGATCAGGTGAGCAGTTCTTC.

This clonotype was seen once. The rearrangement links TRBV7-9 to TRBJ2-4; TRBD2 might be the D (6 bases). This CDR3 is 14 amino acids long. V was trimmed by 5 bases and J by 6 bases, leaving 14 bases between them. Germline V gene data show CDR1 as SEHNR and CDR2 as FQNEAQ (reference sequence). For the CDR3, the DNA is TGTGCCAGCAGCCCCCCAGAGGAGGGAAACATTCAGTACTTC. It encodes CASSPPEEGNIQYF.

As DNA, the CDR3 is TGTGCCTGGAGTGCCGCTGGACTAGCGGGAGGCGCCTACGAGCAGTACTTC. It specifies CAWSAAGLAGGAYEQYF. The J gene is TRBJ2-7, the V gene TRBV30; 14 nucleotides line up with TRBD2. The trim removed 1 base at V and 2 bases at J, leaving 7 bases unmatched. This CDR3 has 17 residues. Germline loops: CDR1 GTSNPN, CDR2 SVGIG (reference sequence).

This chain connects TRBV19 to TRBJ2-7, with D uncertain. The CDR3 has 13 residues. Trimming stripped 3 bases from V and 0 bases from J, with 6 bases between. Germline CDR1 reads LNHDA; CDR2 reads SQIVND (reference sequence). This CDR3 is CASSMDGSYEQYF. CDR3 bases: TGTGCCAGTAGTATGGATGGCTCCTACGAGCAGTACTTC. Filled out from reference TRBV19 and TRBJ2-7, the complete variable domain reads DGGITQSPKYLFRKEGQNVTLSCEQNLNHDAMYWYRQDPGQGLRLIYYSQIVNDFQKGDIAEGYSVSREKKESFPLTVTSAQKNPTAFYLCASSMDGSYEQYFGPGTRLTVT.

Regarding this clonotype: The conserved final phenylalanine or tryptophan is absent from the CDR3, which likely points to a read error. The chain recombines TRBV23-1 with TRBJ1-1; 8 nucleotides align to TRBD1. TRBV23-1 is identified as an open reading frame with a role that is uncertain. The CDR3 totals 15 residues. V lost 4 bases to trimming and J lost 5 bases; unmatched junction nucleotides: 9. The chain's CDR3 is CASSLRGDRRTEAFL. DNA of the CDR3: TGCGCCAGCAGTCTACGAGGGGACAGGCGAACTGAAGCTTTCCTT.

This sequence joins TRBV3-1 and TRBJ2-3; D uncertain. The CDR3 extends over 17 amino acids. CDR1 is LGHDT, CDR2 YNNKEL, per germline (reference sequence). With 0 bases removed from V and 0 bases from J, the gap between germline ends came to 13 bases. The CDR3 DNA reads as TGTGCCAGCAGCCAAGATCTAGAATACCCTAGCACAGATACGCAGTATTTT. Translated: CASSQDLEYPSTDTQYF.

This clonotype was found once. The chain is built from TRBV4-2 and TRBJ1-2; D possibly corresponds to TRBD1 (6 bases). V dropped 3 bases and J dropped 0 bases, with 8 bases sitting between them. Germline V gene lookup returns CDR1 LGHNA and CDR2 YNFKEQ. The CDR3 contains 14 residues. DNA of the CDR3: TGTGCCAGCAGCCATAGGACAGCTAACTATGGCTACACCTTC. Translation gives CASSHRTANYGYTF.

The gene calls are TRBV19 and TRBJ2-7, with D maybe TRBD2 (7 bases). From germline, CDR1 is LNHDA and CDR2 SQIVND (reference sequence). The V and J ends lost 1 base and 2 bases respectively, with 12 bases between them. This CDR3 region has 15 residues. In DNA, the CDR3 is TGTGCCAGTAGTATAGGCGTAGGGGGGGCCTACGAGCAGTACTTC. It specifies CASSIGVGGAYEQYF.

The DNA for the CDR3 is TGTGCTACGGGACAGAGCACAGATACGCAGTATTTT. It specifies CATGQSTDTQYF. The J gene is TRBJ2-3, the V gene TRBV12-5; 7 bases are a match to TRBD1. The germline gives CDR1 LGHNT, CDR2 FRNRAP. The CDR3 totals 12 residues. Trimming at V came to 10 bases and at J to 0 bases, leaving 1 base not matched to a gene.

The CDR3: CASSLGRPEAFF. CDR3 in DNA: TGTGCCAGCAGCTTGGGACGCCCAGAAGCTTTCTTT. The rearrangement links TRBV7-9 to TRBJ1-1, with TRBD1 as a possible D gene (5 bases). The V end was cut by 3 bases, the J end by 8 bases, with 10 bases between. CDR1 and CDR2 (germline): SEHNR, FQNEAQ (reference sequence). This CDR3 region has 12 residues. Combining the CDR3 with reference TRBV7-9 and TRBJ1-1 gives the whole variable domain DTGVSQNPRHKITKRGQNVTFRCDPISEHNRLYWYRQTLGQGPEFLTYFQNEAQLEKSRLLSDRFSAERPKGSFSTLEIQRTEQGDSAMYLCASSLGRPEAFFGQGTRLTVV.

The V and J genes are TRBV20-1 and TRBJ2-2; 7 nucleotides match TRBD2. The CDR3 runs 14 residues. Trimming removed 6 bases from V and 1 base from J; junction bases left unmatched: 5. From germline, CDR1 is DFQATT and CDR2 SNEGSKA (reference sequence). DNA of the CDR3: TGCAGTGCCTGGGACTACCAGAACACCGGGGAGCTGTTTTTT. The encoded protein is CSAWDYQNTGELFF.

The chain couples TRBV6-5 to TRBJ2-5, with TRBD2 matching over 7 bases. The CDR3 covers 15 residues. The V gene's germline CDR1 is MNHEY and CDR2 SVGAGI. J lost 5 bases, V lost 0 bases, and 6 bases had no gene match. The CDR3 spells CASSYSTLGGETQYF. CDR3 nucleotide sequence: TGTGCCAGCAGTTACTCCACCTTGGGGGGGGAGACCCAGTACTTC.

The CDR3 spells CASSFAGELFF. The CDR3 DNA follows: TGTGCCAGCAGTTTTGCCGGGGAGCTGTTTTTT. The chain employs TRBV27 and TRBJ2-2; D gene unclear. The V end lost 3 bases, the J end lost 6 bases, and 2 bases lay between the germline ends. CDR1 is MNHEY, CDR2 SMNVEV, per germline (reference sequence). This CDR3 has 11 amino acids.

The chain joins TRBV27 to TRBJ2-3; D may be TRBD1 (6 bases). The CDR3 spans 15 residues. Germline V lookup: CDR1 MNHEY, CDR2 SMNVEV (reference sequence). The V end lost 4 bases, the J end lost 5 bases, and 16 bases lay between the germline ends. CDR3 nucleotide sequence: TGTGCCAGCAGTTCATACTCAGGGGTGGGAGATACGCAGTATTTT. Residues: CASSSYSGVGDTQYF.

The CDR3 DNA reads as TGTGCCAGCAGCTTATTAGTACAGGGTAGTGAAAAACTGTTTTTT. It specifies CASSLLVQGSEKLFF. The chain couples TRBV7-9 to TRBJ1-4; possible D gene TRBD1, 6 bases. This CDR3 spans 15 amino acids. Trimming cost V 2 bases and J 7 bases, with 14 bases left between them. CDR1 is SEHNR and CDR2 is FQNEAQ in the germline V gene (reference sequence).

The chain combines TRBV12-3 or TRBV12-4 with TRBJ2-3; unclear D gene. The V gene lost 6 bases and the J gene lost 4 bases, with 8 bases spanning the gap. The CDR3 runs 12 residues. CDR3: CASRVLADTQYF. The CDR3 DNA sequence: TGTGCCAGCAGGGTACTGGCAGATACGCAGTATTTT.

CDR3 sequence: CASSGQRLPLYGYTF. In DNA form, the CDR3 reads TGTGCCAGCAGCGGACAGAGACTACCCCTCTATGGCTACACCTTC. The V and J genes are TRBV27 and TRBJ1-2; maybe TRBD1 (6 bases). Germline V gene lookup returns CDR1 MNHEY and CDR2 SMNVEV (reference sequence). Trimming stripped 6 bases from V and 4 bases from J, with 18 bases between. CDR3 length equals 15 residues.

The chain combines TRBV18 with TRBJ1-1; possibly TRBD1 for D (5 bases). The CDR3 spans 16 residues. The germline V gene has CDR1 KGHSH and CDR2 LQKENI. Trimming cost V 6 bases and J 4 bases, with 21 bases left between them. The CDR3 here is CASSPVVGGRGTEAFF. DNA of the CDR3: TGTGCCAGCTCGCCCGTCGTCGGGGGAAGGGGCACTGAAGCTTTCTTT.

The chain links TRBV20-1 to TRBJ2-3, with D possibly matching TRBD1 (5 bases). The CDR3 has 16 residues. Trimming shortened V by 6 bases and J by 3 bases, and 22 bases separated the two germline ends. CDR1 DFQATT and CDR2 SNEGSKA come from the germline V gene (reference sequence). This CDR3 is CSANPMQGVRTDTQYF. For the CDR3, the DNA is TGCAGTGCGAATCCTATGCAGGGTGTGCGGACAGATACGCAGTATTTT.

V and J are TRBV27 and TRBJ2-1, with TRBD2 identical over 8 bases. CDR1 and CDR2 from the germline V gene are MNHEY and SMNVEV (reference sequence). V lost 5 bases and J lost 7; bases outside the gene matches: 7. This CDR3 contains 14 residues. The CDR3 reads CASSPGTRGNEQFF. The CDR3, as DNA: TGTGCCAGCAGTCCTGGGACTAGGGGAAATGAGCAGTTCTTC.

The chain uses TRBV9 and TRBJ2-7, with TRBD1 identical over 10 bases. Germline-derived CDR1 and CDR2 are SGDLS and YYNGEE. J gave up 3 bases and V 2 bases, and 2 bases lay outside the gene matches. The length of the CDR3 is 14 residues. In DNA, the CDR3 is TGTGCCAGCAGCGTTGGACAGGGGGGCTACGAGCAGTACTTC. Amino acid sequence: CASSVGQGGYEQYF.

CDR3: CASSTIRGPNEKLFF. DNA of the CDR3: TGTGCCAGCAGCACAATTCGGGGTCCTAATGAAAAACTGTTTTTT. This chain uses TRBV28 with TRBJ1-4; D remains unclear. The V gene's germline CDR1 is MDHEN and CDR2 SYDVKM. Trimming removed 6 bases from V and 3 bases from J, with 14 bases in between. The CDR3 has 15 residues.